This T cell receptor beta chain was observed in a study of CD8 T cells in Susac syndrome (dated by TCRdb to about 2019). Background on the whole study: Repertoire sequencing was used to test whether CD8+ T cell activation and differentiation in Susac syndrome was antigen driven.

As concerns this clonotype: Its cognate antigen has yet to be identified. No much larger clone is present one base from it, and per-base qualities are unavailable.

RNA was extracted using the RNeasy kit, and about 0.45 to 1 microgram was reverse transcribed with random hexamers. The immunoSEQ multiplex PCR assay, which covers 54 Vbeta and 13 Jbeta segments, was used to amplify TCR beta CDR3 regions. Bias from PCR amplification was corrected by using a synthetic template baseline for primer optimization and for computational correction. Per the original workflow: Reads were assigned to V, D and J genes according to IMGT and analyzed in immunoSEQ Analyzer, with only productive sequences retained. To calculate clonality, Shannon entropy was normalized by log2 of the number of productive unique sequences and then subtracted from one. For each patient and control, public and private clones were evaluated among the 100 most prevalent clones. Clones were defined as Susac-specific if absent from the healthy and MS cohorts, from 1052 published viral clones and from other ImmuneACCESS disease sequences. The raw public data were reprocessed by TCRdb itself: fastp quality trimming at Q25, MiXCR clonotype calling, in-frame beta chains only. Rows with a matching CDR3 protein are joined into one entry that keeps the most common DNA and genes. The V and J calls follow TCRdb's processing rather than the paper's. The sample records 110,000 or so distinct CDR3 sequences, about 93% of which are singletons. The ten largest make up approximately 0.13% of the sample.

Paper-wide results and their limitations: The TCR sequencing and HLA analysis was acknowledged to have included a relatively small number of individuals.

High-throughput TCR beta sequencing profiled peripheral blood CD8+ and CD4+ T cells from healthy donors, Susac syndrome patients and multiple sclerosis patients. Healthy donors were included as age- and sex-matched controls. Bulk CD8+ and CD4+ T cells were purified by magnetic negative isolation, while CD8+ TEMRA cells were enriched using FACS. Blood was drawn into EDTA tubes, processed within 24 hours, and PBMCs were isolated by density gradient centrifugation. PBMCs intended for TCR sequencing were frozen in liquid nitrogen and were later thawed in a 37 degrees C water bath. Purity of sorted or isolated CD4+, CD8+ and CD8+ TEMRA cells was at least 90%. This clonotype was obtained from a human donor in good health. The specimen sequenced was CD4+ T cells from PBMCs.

The CDR3 protein: CSAFLQGRGEKLFF. The DNA sequence is as follows: TGCAGTGCTTTCCTACAGGGACGAGGCGAAAAACTGTTTTTT. In this chain, TRBV20-1 is recombined with TRBJ1-4, with TRBD1 tentatively as D gene (6 bases match). V is clipped by 5 bases and J by 8 bases, and the sequence between their germline boundaries is 18 bases long. Sequences DFQATT (CDR1) and SNEGSKA (CDR2) are obtained from the germline V gene (reference sequence). The CDR3 goes from the cysteine to the phenylalanine over 14 residues. CDR3 DNA is the only sequence kept; it has 42 bases, read in frame from the first base.